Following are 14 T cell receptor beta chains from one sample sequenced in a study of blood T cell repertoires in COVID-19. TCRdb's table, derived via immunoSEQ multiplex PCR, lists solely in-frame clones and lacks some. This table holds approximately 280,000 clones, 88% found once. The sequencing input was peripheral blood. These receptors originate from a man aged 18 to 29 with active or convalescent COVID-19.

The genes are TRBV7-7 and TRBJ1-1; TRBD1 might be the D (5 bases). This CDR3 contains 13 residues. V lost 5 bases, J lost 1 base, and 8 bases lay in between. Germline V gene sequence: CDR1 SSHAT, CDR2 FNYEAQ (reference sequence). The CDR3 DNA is TGTGCCAGCAGCCAAGACAGGAACACTGAAGCTTTCTTT. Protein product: CASSQDRNTEAFF.

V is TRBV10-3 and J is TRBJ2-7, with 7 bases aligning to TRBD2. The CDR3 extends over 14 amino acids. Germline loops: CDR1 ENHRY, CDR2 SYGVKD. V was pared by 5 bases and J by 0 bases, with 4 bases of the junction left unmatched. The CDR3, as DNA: TGTGCCATCAGTTCCCGGGGGGACTCCTACGAGCAGTACTTC. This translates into CAISSRGDSYEQYF.

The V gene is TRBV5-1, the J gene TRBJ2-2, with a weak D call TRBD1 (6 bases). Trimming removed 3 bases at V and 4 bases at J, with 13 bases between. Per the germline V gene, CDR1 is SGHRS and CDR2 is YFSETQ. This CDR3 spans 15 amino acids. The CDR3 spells CASSSRGHATGELFF. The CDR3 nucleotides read TGCGCCAGCAGCTCCCGGGGACACGCCACCGGGGAGCTGTTTTTT.

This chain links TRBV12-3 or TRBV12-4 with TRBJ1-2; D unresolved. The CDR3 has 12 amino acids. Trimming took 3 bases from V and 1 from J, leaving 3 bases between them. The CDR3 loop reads CASSFFNYGYTF. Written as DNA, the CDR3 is TGTGCCAGCAGTTTCTTTAACTATGGCTACACCTTC.

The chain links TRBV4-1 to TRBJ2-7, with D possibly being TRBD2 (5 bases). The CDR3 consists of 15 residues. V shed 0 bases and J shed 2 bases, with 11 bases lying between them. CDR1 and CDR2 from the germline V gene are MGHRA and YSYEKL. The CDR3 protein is CASSQDEGSTYEQYF. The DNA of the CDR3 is TGCGCCAGCAGCCAAGACGAGGGCAGCACCTACGAGCAGTACTTC.

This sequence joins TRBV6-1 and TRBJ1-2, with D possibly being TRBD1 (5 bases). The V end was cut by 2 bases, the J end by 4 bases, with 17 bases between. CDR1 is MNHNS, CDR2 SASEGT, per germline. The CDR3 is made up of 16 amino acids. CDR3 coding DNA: TGTGCCAGCAGTGAATACCGGGGGGAGAGCGGCTATGGCTACACCTTC. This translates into CASSEYRGESGYGYTF.

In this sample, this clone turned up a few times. CDR3 sequence: CASSYHGAEEKLFF. The DNA of the CDR3 is TGTGCCAGCAGTTATCATGGGGCAGAAGAAAAACTGTTTTTT. The chain is built from TRBV6-5 and TRBJ1-4, with D tentatively TRBD1 (5 bases). Deletions cut 3 bases from V and 8 bases from J, with 13 bases between. Germline loops: CDR1 MNHEY, CDR2 SVGAGI. This CDR3 has 14 amino acids.

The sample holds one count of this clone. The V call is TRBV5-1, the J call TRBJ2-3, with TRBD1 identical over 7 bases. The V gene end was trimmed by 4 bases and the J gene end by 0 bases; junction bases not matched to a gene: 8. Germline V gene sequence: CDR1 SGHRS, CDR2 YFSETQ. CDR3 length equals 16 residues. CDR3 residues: CASSPGRTGSTDTQYF. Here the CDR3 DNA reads TGCGCCAGCAGCCCGGGAAGGACAGGAAGCACAGATACGCAGTATTTT.

The CDR3 is CASSNRDRGSYEQYF. The CDR3 DNA sequence: TGTGCCAGCAGCAACCGGGACAGGGGCTCCTACGAGCAGTACTTC. The rearrangement links TRBV11-2 to TRBJ2-7; 10 positions match TRBD1. The V gene end was trimmed by 5 bases and the J gene end by 0 bases; junction bases not matched to a gene: 4. The germline CDR1 and CDR2 sequences are SGHAT and FQNNGV. The CDR3 is made up of 15 amino acids. The entire variable domain, with the rest obtained from reference TRBV11-2 and TRBJ2-7, is as follows: EAGVAQSPRYKIIEKRQSVAFWCNPISGHATLYWYQQILGQGPKLLIQFQNNGVVDDSQLPKDRFSAERLKGVDSTLKIQPAKLEDSAVYLCASSNRDRGSYEQYFGPGTRLTVT.

The DNA of the CDR3 is TGTGCCAGCAGTTTACTGCCAGGGCTAGGCTACACCTTC. It is translated as CASSLLPGLGYTF. V usage is TRBV27 and J usage is TRBJ1-2; a possible D gene is TRBD1 (5 bases). From germline, CDR1 is MNHEY and CDR2 SMNVEV (reference sequence). The CDR3 spans 13 residues. V lost 2 bases, J lost 8 bases, and 12 bases lay in between.

For the CDR3, the DNA is TGTGCCAGCAACCGAGGAGGGACTGAAGCTTTCTTT. Encoded protein: CASNRGGTEAFF. The J gene is TRBJ1-1, the V gene TRBV12-3 or TRBV12-4, with D unresolved. The V and J ends lost 7 bases and 5 bases respectively, with 11 bases between them. This CDR3 comprises 12 residues.

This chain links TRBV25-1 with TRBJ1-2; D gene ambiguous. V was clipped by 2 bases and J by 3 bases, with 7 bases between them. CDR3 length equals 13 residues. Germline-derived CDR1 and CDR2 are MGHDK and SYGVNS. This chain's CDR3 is CASSEAYYYGYTF. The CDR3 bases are TGTGCCAGCAGTGAAGCCTACTACTATGGCTACACCTTC.

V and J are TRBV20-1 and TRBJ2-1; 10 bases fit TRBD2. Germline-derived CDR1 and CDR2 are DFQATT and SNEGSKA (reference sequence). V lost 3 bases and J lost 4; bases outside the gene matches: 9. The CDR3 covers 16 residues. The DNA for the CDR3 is TGCAGTGCTAGTGGGCTAGCGGGGGTGCGGTACAATGAGCAGTTCTTC. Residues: CSASGLAGVRYNEQFF.

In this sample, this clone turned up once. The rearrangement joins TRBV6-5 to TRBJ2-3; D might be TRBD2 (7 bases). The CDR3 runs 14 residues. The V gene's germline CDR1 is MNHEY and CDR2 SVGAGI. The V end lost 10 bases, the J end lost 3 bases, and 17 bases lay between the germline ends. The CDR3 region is CATREGGGTDTQYF. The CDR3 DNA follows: TGTGCCACCAGAGAGGGGGGGGGAACAGATACGCAGTATTTT.